The 19 T cell receptor beta chains below were found in one sample sequenced in a study of CD8 T cells in ankylosing spondylitis. Study-wide points: Apparently characteristic of ankylosing spondylitis blood was a TCR beta motif (eight highly homologous variants).

Antigens for these TCRs are unknown. TCRdb called the 5' RACE reads again in MiXCR, with one record for every CDR3 protein. The sample shows 450,000 or so distinct CDR3 sequences, more than 25% of them seen only once. Sequenced material: blood, either unsorted or a sorted T cell fraction (not recorded which). The receptor set was obtained from a male donor with ankylosing spondylitis.

This chain's CDR3 is CASSKQQGDGYTF. Here the CDR3 DNA reads TGCGCCAGCAGCAAGCAACAGGGGGACGGCTACACCTTC. The genes are TRBV4-1 and TRBJ1-2; 8 nucleotides line up with TRBD1. The CDR3 loop spans 13 amino acids. Trimming removed 5 bases from V and 8 bases from J; junction bases left unmatched: 7. Germline V gene lookup returns CDR1 MGHRA and CDR2 YSYEKL.

J is TRBJ1-1 and V is TRBV12-3 or TRBV12-4; possible D gene TRBD1, 5 bases. The CDR3 spans 13 residues. The V end lost 4 bases, the J end lost 4 bases, and 10 bases lay between the germline ends. This CDR3 is CASSSLGVTEAFF. Written as DNA, the CDR3 is TGTGCCAGCAGTTCCCTAGGGGTCACTGAAGCTTTCTTT.

This clonotype was observed a few times. The CDR3 region is CASRPGQDLYEQYV. The CDR3, as DNA: TGTGCCAGCAGGCCGGGACAGGACCTTTACGAGCAGTACGTC. V usage is TRBV6-1 and J usage is TRBJ2-7; TRBD1 matches at 8 bases. With V trimmed by 6 bases and J by 4 bases, 8 bases remained unmatched. The CDR3 has 14 residues. From germline, CDR1 is MNHNS and CDR2 SASEGT.

Only a few counts were recorded for this clonotype. The V gene is TRBV5-1, the J gene TRBJ1-2; TRBD1 aligns across 9 bases. Trimming cost V 4 bases and J 4 bases; bases outside gene matches: 11. CDR3 length equals 16 residues. Germline values: CDR1 SGHRS, CDR2 YFSETQ. The CDR3 reads CASSPAGTGLPYGYTF. The CDR3 bases are TGCGCCAGCAGCCCGGCCGGGACAGGGTTACCCTATGGCTACACCTTC.

This clonotype was counted only a few times. CDR3 residues: CASSLAVLGTGELFF. For the CDR3, the DNA is TGCGCCAGCAGCTTGGCGGTTTTAGGGACCGGGGAGCTGTTTTTT. The chain is built from TRBV5-1 and TRBJ2-2; D remains ambiguous. This CDR3 comprises 15 residues. Trimming removed 0 bases at V and 5 bases at J, with 11 bases between. Germline V lookup: CDR1 SGHRS, CDR2 YFSETQ.

This clonotype was counted only a few times. The rearrangement links TRBV5-1 to TRBJ2-7; no reliable D call. The CDR3 extends over 13 amino acids. Germline V gene data show CDR1 as SGHRS and CDR2 as YFSETQ. V lost 0 bases, J lost 2 bases, and 6 bases lay in between. The CDR3 DNA is TGCGCCAGCAGCTTGGCTATGACCTACGAGCAGTACTTC. Translation: CASSLAMTYEQYF.

The chain joins TRBV6-2 or TRBV6-3 to TRBJ2-1, with 10 nucleotides matching TRBD2. The CDR3 is made up of 16 amino acids. The germline gives CDR1 MNHEY, CDR2 SVGEGT. J was trimmed by 6 bases and V by 8 bases; bases with no gene match: 13. The CDR3 loop reads CASSTQSGRGINEQFF. CDR3 in DNA: TGTGCCAGCTCCACGCAGAGCGGGAGGGGGATCAATGAGCAGTTCTTC.

The J gene is TRBJ2-3, the V gene TRBV5-1, with D perhaps matching TRBD2 (6 bases). Between the trimmed V and J ends, which lost 2 bases and 2 bases, there was a span of 9 bases. Germline V gene data show CDR1 as SGHRS and CDR2 as YFSETQ. The length of the CDR3 is 14 residues. CDR3 sequence: CASSFGLSTDTQYF. CDR3 nucleotide sequence: TGCGCCAGCAGCTTCGGACTATCCACAGATACGCAGTATTTT.

This clonotype came up a few times. V gene TRBV28 combines with J gene TRBJ2-2; D is uncertain. This CDR3 region has 16 residues. V lost 6 bases and J lost 4, with 18 bases in between. Germline CDR1 and CDR2: MDHEN and SYDVKM. The CDR3 loop reads CASSSGPRRGTGELFF. Here the CDR3 DNA reads TGTGCCAGCAGCTCCGGCCCCCGCCGAGGCACCGGGGAGCTGTTTTTT.

This clonotype was observed a handful of times. V and J are TRBV20-1 and TRBJ1-5; no reliable D call. The length of the CDR3 is 14 residues. The germline CDR1 and CDR2 sequences are DFQATT and SNEGSKA (reference sequence). V lost 6 bases, J lost 0 bases, and 12 bases lay in between. CDR3 residues: CSAEQTDSNQPQHF. CDR3 coding DNA: TGCAGTGCGGAACAGACGGATAGCAATCAGCCCCAGCATTTT.

The rearrangement links TRBV19 to TRBJ2-6; D is unresolved. The CDR3 runs to 14 residues. V dropped 7 bases and J dropped 0 bases, with 7 bases sitting between them. CDR1 and CDR2 from the germline V gene are LNHDA and SQIVND (reference sequence). Here the CDR3 reads CASTEVSGANVLTF. In DNA, the CDR3 is TGTGCCAGTACGGAAGTCTCTGGGGCCAACGTCCTGACTTTC.

There are a few counts of this clonotype. The CDR3 spells CASSNGLKETQYF. The CDR3 DNA reads as TGTGCCAGCAGCAACGGCCTAAAAGAGACCCAGTACTTC. The chain links TRBV11-2 to TRBJ2-5; D not resolved. CDR3 size: 13 residues. V shed 5 bases and J shed 3 bases, with 10 bases lying between them. Per the germline V gene, CDR1 is SGHAT and CDR2 is FQNNGV.

As to this clonotype: This likely stems from a read error, as it lies one base from a far larger clone. The chain combines TRBV27 with TRBJ2-5; no reliable D call. Trimming stripped 6 bases from V and 1 base from J, with 3 bases between. The CDR3 is made up of 11 amino acids. Germline lookup yields CDR1 MNHEY and CDR2 SMNVEV (reference sequence). CDR3 DNA sequence: TGTGCCAGCAGATTCCAAGAGACCCAGTACTTC. It codes for CASRFQETQYF.

The rearrangement joins TRBV27 to TRBJ2-1, with no clear D. The CDR3 totals 14 residues. Germline CDR1 MNHEY, CDR2 SMNVEV (reference sequence). Trimming cost V 5 bases and J 5 bases, with 13 bases left between them. The chain's CDR3 is CASSPPGFDNEQFF. The CDR3, as DNA: TGTGCCAGCAGTCCCCCTGGTTTCGACAATGAGCAGTTCTTC.

This chain connects TRBV14 to TRBJ2-2; TRBD2 matches 11 bases. CDR1 is SGHDN and CDR2 is FVKESK in the germline V gene. After removal of 1 base from V and 5 bases from J, the junction contained 6 bases not matched to a gene. This CDR3 spans 17 amino acids. CDR3 residues: CASSQGLAGGSTGELFF. The CDR3 DNA follows: TGTGCCAGCAGCCAAGGGCTAGCGGGAGGAAGTACCGGGGAGCTGTTTTTT.

This clonotype was detected a few times. V is TRBV4-2 and J is TRBJ1-3, with D unresolved. The length of the CDR3 is 17 residues. The germline V and J ends were trimmed by 0 bases and 0 bases, with 12 bases remaining between them. The germline V gene encodes CDR1 LGHNA and CDR2 YNFKEQ. The CDR3 loop reads CASSQDPTRGSGNTIYF. CDR3 sequence (DNA): TGTGCCAGCAGCCAAGACCCAACGCGGGGCTCTGGAAACACCATATATTTT.

This clonotype has only a few counts. This rearrangement joins TRBV7-6 to TRBJ2-1, with D unresolved. CDR1 SGHVS and CDR2 FNYEAQ come from the germline V gene. V was shortened by 5 bases and J by 5 bases, with 4 bases between the two germline ends. This CDR3 contains 11 residues. CDR3 amino acids: CASSENNEQFF. The CDR3 bases are TGTGCCAGCAGCGAGAACAATGAGCAGTTCTTC.

This clonotype has a handful of counts. This chain links TRBV12-3 or TRBV12-4 with TRBJ1-2, with no clear D. The CDR3 has 11 amino acids. The V end was cut by 5 bases, the J end by 8 bases, with 9 bases between. DNA for the CDR3: TGTGCCAGCAGTCGAGGTACAGGCTACACCTTC. Its protein product is CASSRGTGYTF.

This clonotype was seen more than once but under ten times. V gene TRBV20-1 combines with J gene TRBJ1-3; D uncertain. The CDR3 spans 11 residues. Looked up from germline, CDR1 is DFQATT and CDR2 is SNEGSKA (reference sequence). Trimming pared 2 bases from V and 2 bases from J, leaving 1 base between. CDR3 loop: CSARTGNTIYF. Written as DNA, the CDR3 is TGCAGTGCTAGAACTGGAAACACCATATATTTT.